Here is one T cell receptor (beta chain) with its context. This clone's antigen is unknown. Base qualities are not provided; no much larger clone lies one nucleotide away. PBMCs were isolated by Ficoll-Paque density gradient centrifugation. This specimen comes from a study of T-cell memory formation after mild COVID-19 (dated by TCRdb to about 2021). Context from the whole study: TCR sequence clusters from the two donors were largely donor specific. T-cell clones expanding and contracting after mild COVID-19 in two donors were tracked by longitudinal TCRalpha and TCRbeta repertoire sequencing. Two young, previously healthy adult volunteers made up the cohort, one male and one female. What the authors observed across the whole study: Some responding clones were detected in pre-infection memory, which suggested that pre-existing cross-reactive memory T cells had joined the SARS-CoV-2 response. Contracting CD4+ clones appeared mostly in the CM and EM memory subsets, whereas CD8+ clones were enriched in EMRA. Balanced CD4/CD8 phenotypes were observed for clones contracting from day 15 to 85, whereas a bias towards CD4+ was observed for a second wave of clones expanding from day 15 to 37. The study included only a couple of mild cases, and larger cohorts that include severe cases with pre-infection samples were judged to be necessary. SARS-CoV-2 specificity was not confirmed for the second-wave clones peaking on day 37.

Trimming accounts for 4 bases at V and 6 bases at J, while the number of junction bases matched to no gene is 10. Inclusive of the bounding cysteine and phenylalanine, the CDR3 is 16 residues long. Of all the DNA, just the CDR3 is kept, 48 bases in frame from base 1. Sequenced using an Illumina NovaSeq 6000. TCRalpha and TCRbeta cDNA libraries were constructed by 5'RACE with constant-segment primers, with sample barcodes and unique molecular identifiers being introduced. RNA was extracted from every sample with Trizol reagent. Library amplification was performed in two PCR steps, and a second sample barcode and Illumina TruSeq adapters were introduced in the second step. The libraries were sequenced on an Illumina NovaSeq using 2 x 150 bp paired-end reads. On the study's bioinformatics: With migec v1.2.7, reads were demultiplexed and then collapsed into UMI-guided consensus sequences. Using mixcr v2.1.11, UMI consensuses were aligned to TRA and TRB V and J templates and then assembled into clonotypes. Expanded or contracted clonotypes were those called significant by both edgeR and NoisET, with noise models trained on biological replicates. For edgeR calls, a false discovery rate-adjusted p below 0.01 and a log2 fold-change threshold of 1 were applied. As an exploratory analysis of dynamics, PCA with hierarchical clustering was applied to max-normalized trajectories of the 1000 most abundant clonotypes. Each responding clone was given a CD4 or CD8 phenotype based on the CD4+ and CD8+ repertoires, which had been sequenced separately. TCRdb ran its own pipeline on the public reads, namely fastp trimming at Q25 and MiXCR clone calling, and kept in-frame beta chains. Rows merge per CDR3 protein into single entries with the most common DNA and genes. TCRdb's processing, not the authors', yielded these V and J calls. The sample contains hundreds of thousands of distinct CDR3 sequences, 17% of them found a single time. The leading ten clones occupy about 7.4% of the sample.

Sequencing was carried out using PBMCs or a T cell subset sorted from them (not recorded which). The chain couples TRBV12-3 or TRBV12-4 to TRBJ2-1; TRBD2 fits 9 bases in the junction. The sequence was obtained from an adult woman who had mild COVID-19 (a few samples of this study predate the infection). The sample titles of this study are shuffled in the database, so cell type and time point are left out; the donor was told from shared clones. The DNA is TGTGCCAGCAGTTCGGTGCCCCTAGCGGGAATCAATGAGCAGTTCTTC. Translated, it gives CASSSVPLAGINEQFF.